This T cell receptor beta chain emerged from a study of T cell responses to AZD1222 COVID-19 vaccine. Study as a whole: Pooled together were second doses at about 4 or about 12 weeks.

About this clone: The antigen is undetermined.

TCRdb keeps only in-frame clones here, not all; method: immunoSEQ multiplex PCR. The data show about 100,000 clones, 88% seen once. The CDR3 has 13 amino acids. CDR1 MRHNA and CDR2 SNTAGT come from the germline V gene. Trimming stripped 0 bases from V and 5 bases from J, with 4 bases between. Study-level points and caveats: Clonal diversity was possibly underestimated; the donors were predominantly white British and more often female. Distributed over spike, vaccine-associated CD4 TCRs predominated at 160-218 and 743-854. Targets within unmutated variant regions were reportedly found for nearly half of spike-specific TCRs.

V usage is TRBV6-4 and J usage is TRBJ2-2; the D is unclear. This clonotype was obtained from an adult in good health. The input for sequencing was peripheral blood, taken on day 0 of AZD1222 vaccination. The CDR3 loop reads CASSDSQTGELFF. CDR3 DNA: TGTGCCAGCAGTGACTCACAGACCGGGGAGCTGTTTTTT.